This entry features one TCR beta chain sequence. These data come from a study of technical replicates of blood from a few donors. Germline V CDR1 and CDR2: SGDLS, YYNGEE. The CDR3 is 17 residues long. Between the trimmed V and J ends, which lost 0 bases and 2 bases, there was a span of 15 bases. Here immunoSEQ multiplex PCR was the method, and the copy in TCRdb shows in-frame clones only, minus some. The sample carries roughly 80,000 clones, 85% to 95% recorded once. Sequencing input: T cells isolated from PBMCs. This TCR came from a human donor in good health. The chain uses TRBV9 and TRBJ1-3, with a possible D match to TRBD1 (5 bases). This chain's CDR3 is CASSVDPGGVPGNTIYF. In DNA form, the CDR3 reads TGTGCCAGCAGCGTAGACCCCGGAGGGGTACCTGGAAACACCATATATTTT.